This T cell receptor (beta chain) was found in a study of regulatory dendritic cells for organ transplantation. Using immunoSEQ multiplex PCR, the repertoire was profiled, and TCRdb retains in-frame clones only, with some absent. The data contain 30,000 to 40,000 clones, approximately 88% of them singletons. FACS sorted CD4+ or CD8+ T cells into CD45RA+ naive and CD45RO+ memory. Findings and limits, study-wide: Alloreactive memory CD8+ T cell pools varied considerably between individuals.

The CDR3 has 14 amino acids. Trimming pared 1 base from V and 0 bases from J, leaving 4 bases between. Germline V gene data show CDR1 as SGHTA and CDR2 as FQGNSA. Points on this clone: Antigen specificity is unknown.

This sequence originates from a human donor in good health. The sample comprised naive CD4+ T cells from blood. This sample's subset: CD45RA+ naive T cells. The V and J genes are TRBV7-2 and TRBJ2-1; D gene unclear. The CDR3 loop reads CASSLGGSYNEQFF. CDR3 sequence (DNA): TGTGCCAGCAGCTTAGGTGGCTCCTACAATGAGCAGTTCTTC. The whole variable domain, remainder taken from reference TRBV7-2 and TRBJ2-1, is GAGVSQSPSNKVTEKGKDVELRCDPISGHTALYWYRQSLGQGLEFLIYFQGNSAPDKSGLPSDRFSAERTGGSVSTLTIQRTQQEDSAVYLCASSLGGSYNEQFFGPGTRLTVL.